This T cell receptor (beta chain) was recovered during a study of blood T cell repertoires in COVID-19. Libraries were prepared by immunoSEQ multiplex PCR; TCRdb keeps only in-frame clonotypes and omits some of them. The sample shows 250,000 to 350,000 clones, approximately 90% of them seen only once. CDR3 length: 15 amino acids. Trimming shortened V by 2 bases and J by 4 bases, and 12 bases separated the two germline ends. CDR1 and CDR2 from the germline V gene are LNHDA and SQIVND (reference sequence). The sequence came from a woman aged 45-60 years who had recovered from COVID-19. Material: peripheral blood. The chain links TRBV19 to TRBJ1-5; possible D gene TRBD1, 6 bases. Here the CDR3 reads CASSITPQGNQPQHF. DNA for the CDR3: TGTGCCAGTAGTATAACCCCCCAGGGGAATCAGCCCCAGCATTTT.